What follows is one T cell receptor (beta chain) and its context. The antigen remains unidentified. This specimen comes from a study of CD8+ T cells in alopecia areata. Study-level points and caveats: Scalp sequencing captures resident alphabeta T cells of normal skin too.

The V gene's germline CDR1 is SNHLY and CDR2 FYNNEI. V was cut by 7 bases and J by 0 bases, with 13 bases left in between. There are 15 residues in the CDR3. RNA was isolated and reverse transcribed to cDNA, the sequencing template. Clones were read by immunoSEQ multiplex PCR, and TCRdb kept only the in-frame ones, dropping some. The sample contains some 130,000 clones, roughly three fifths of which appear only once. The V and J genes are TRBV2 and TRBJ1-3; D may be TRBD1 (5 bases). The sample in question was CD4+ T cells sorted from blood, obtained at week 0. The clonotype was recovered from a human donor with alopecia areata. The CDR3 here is CASTRGHNSGNTIYF. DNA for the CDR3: TGTGCCAGCACCAGAGGACACAACTCTGGAAACACCATATATTTT.